A selection of T cell receptor beta chains follows, all from one sample in a study of control samples from healthy donors and cancer patients. Method: immunoSEQ multiplex PCR; TCRdb's copy keeps in-frame clones and lacks some. The data hold approximately 86,000 clones, with about 92% observed a single time. The specimen was blood. The receptors come from a woman in her 30s in good health. CDR3s include the opening cysteine and the closing phenylalanine or tryptophan. The D gene is left open where the match is weak. A row's size may be missing; if present it is once, few, many or a size class.

d_call	clone_size	j_call	v_call	cdr3_aa	cdr3_nt
.	.	TRBJ2-6	TRBV7-9	CASSRSVSGANVLTF	TGTGCCAGCAGCCGGTCGGTCTCTGGGGCCAACGTCCTGACTTTC
TRBD1	.	TRBJ1-2	TRBV6-1	CASSEHRGYGYTF	TGTGCCAGCAGTGAACACAGGGGCTATGGCTACACCTTC
.	.	TRBJ1-1	TRBV4-1	CASSQEKRGYMNTEAFF	TGCGCCAGCAGCCAAGAAAAAAGGGGCTATATGAACACTGAAGCTTTCTTT
TRBD1	.	TRBJ1-2	TRBV7-8	CASSERQGKGYGYTF	TGTGCCAGCAGCGAGAGACAGGGGAAGGGCTATGGCTACACCTTC
.	.	TRBJ2-7	TRBV7-2	CASSPRVSGSYEQYF	TGTGCCAGCAGCCCCCGTGTTAGCGGATCCTACGAGCAGTACTTC
.	once	TRBJ1-5	TRBV2	CASSENLGLAGGQHF	TGTGCCAGCAGTGAAAATCTAGGGCTCGCAGGAGGGCAGCATTTT
.	.	TRBJ2-1	TRBV11-2	CASSLGLAGHEQFF	TGTGCCAGCAGCTTAGGGCTAGCCGGGCATGAGCAGTTCTTC
TRBD2	.	TRBJ2-1	TRBV5-1	CASSPLGLVGDEQFF	TGCGCCAGCAGCCCCCTTGGACTAGTCGGCGATGAGCAGTTCTTC
.	.	TRBJ1-1	TRBV14	CASSRPRSTEAFF	TGTGCCAGCAGCCGGCCACGATCCACTGAAGCTTTCTTT
TRBD2	.	TRBJ2-1	TRBV27	CASSRDYNYNEQFF	TGTGCCAGCAGTCGGGACTACAACTACAATGAGCAGTTCTTC
.	once	TRBJ2-7	TRBV5-1	CASSLGVLGDGDEQYF	TGCGCCAGCAGCTTGGGTGTTTTGGGGGATGGAGACGAGCAGTACTTC
.	.	TRBJ1-6	TRBV11-3	CASSLRIHSFSSYNSPLHF	TGTGCCAGCAGCCTTAGGATCCACAGCTTCAGCTCCTATAATTCACCCCTCCACTTT
.	.	TRBJ1-1	TRBV11-3	CASSFRDTEAFF	TGTGCCAGCAGCTTTAGGGACACTGAAGCTTTCTTT
TRBD1	medium-sized	TRBJ1-1	TRBV29-1	CSVEAPDRPTEAFF	TGCAGCGTTGAAGCCCCGGACAGGCCCACTGAAGCTTTCTTT
TRBD1	.	TRBJ1-4	TRBV7-9	CASSIGQGGEKLFF	TGTGCCAGCAGCATAGGACAGGGTGGTGAAAAACTGTTTTTT
.	.	TRBJ1-3	TRBV7-9	CASSLAGFSGNTIYF	TGTGCCAGCAGCTTAGCCGGGTTCTCTGGAAACACCATATATTTT
.	.	TRBJ2-1	TRBV11-3	CASSLSGNEQFF	TGTGCCAGCAGCTTAAGCGGAAATGAGCAGTTCTTC
.	few	TRBJ2-7	TRBV18	CASSATGSSYEQYF	TGTGCCAGCTCAGCGACCGGGTCCTCCTACGAGCAGTACTTC
.	.	TRBJ2-3	TRBV5-1	CASTIDGTSTDTQYF	TGCGCCAGCACCATAGACGGAACCAGCACAGATACGCAGTATTTT
.	once	TRBJ2-7	TRBV4-2	CASSQGQAGSYEQYF	TGTGCCAGCAGCCAAGGGCAGGCAGGCTCCTACGAGCAGTACTTC
.	few	TRBJ2-7	TRBV7-8	CASTPWTVTYEQYF	TGTGCCAGCACCCCGTGGACAGTTACCTACGAGCAGTACTTC
TRBD1	once	TRBJ2-2	TRBV15	CATSRDRGTGELFF	TGTGCCACCAGCAGGGACAGGGGTACCGGGGAGCTGTTTTTT